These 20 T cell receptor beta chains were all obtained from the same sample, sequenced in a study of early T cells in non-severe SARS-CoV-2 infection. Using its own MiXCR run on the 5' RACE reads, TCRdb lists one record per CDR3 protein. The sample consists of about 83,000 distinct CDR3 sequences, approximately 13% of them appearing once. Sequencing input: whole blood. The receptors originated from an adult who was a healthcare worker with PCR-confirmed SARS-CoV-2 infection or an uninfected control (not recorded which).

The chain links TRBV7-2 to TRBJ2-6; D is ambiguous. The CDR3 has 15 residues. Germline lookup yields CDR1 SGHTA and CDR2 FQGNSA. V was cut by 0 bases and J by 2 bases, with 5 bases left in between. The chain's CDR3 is CASSLAGTGANVLTF. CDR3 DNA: TGTGCCAGCAGCTTAGCAGGGACTGGGGCCAACGTCCTGACTTTC.

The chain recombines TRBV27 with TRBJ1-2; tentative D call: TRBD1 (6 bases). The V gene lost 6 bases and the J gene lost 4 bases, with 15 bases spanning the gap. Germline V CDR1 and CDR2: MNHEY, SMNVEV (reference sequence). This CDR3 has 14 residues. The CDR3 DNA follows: TGTGCCAGCAGCCGCGGGCAGGGGACCTATGGCTACACCTTC. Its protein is CASSRGQGTYGYTF.

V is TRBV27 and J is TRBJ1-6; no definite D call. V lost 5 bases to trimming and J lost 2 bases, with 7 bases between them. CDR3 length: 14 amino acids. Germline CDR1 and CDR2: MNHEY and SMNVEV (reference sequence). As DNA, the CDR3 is TGTGCCAGCAGTCCGGGAGCCTATAATTCACCCCTCCACTTT. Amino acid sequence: CASSPGAYNSPLHF.

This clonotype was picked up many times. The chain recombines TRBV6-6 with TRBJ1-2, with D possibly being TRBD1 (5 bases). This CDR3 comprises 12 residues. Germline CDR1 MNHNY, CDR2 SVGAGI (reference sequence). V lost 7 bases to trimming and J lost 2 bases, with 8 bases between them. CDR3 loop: CASTGGNYGYTF. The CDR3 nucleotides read TGTGCCAGCACGGGGGGAAACTATGGCTACACCTTC.

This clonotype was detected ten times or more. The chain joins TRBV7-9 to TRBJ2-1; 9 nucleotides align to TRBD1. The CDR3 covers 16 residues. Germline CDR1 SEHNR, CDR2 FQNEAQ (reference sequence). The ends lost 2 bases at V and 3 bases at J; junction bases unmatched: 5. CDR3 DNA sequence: TGTGCCAGCAGCTTATATACAGGGGGCGGCTACAATGAGCAGTTCTTC. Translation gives CASSLYTGGGYNEQFF.

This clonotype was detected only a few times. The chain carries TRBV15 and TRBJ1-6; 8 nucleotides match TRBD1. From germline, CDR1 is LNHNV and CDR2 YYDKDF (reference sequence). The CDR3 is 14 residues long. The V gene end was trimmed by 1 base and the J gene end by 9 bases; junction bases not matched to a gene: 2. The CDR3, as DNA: TGTGCCACCAGCAGAGGACAGGGGAGTTCACCCCTCCACTTT. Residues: CATSRGQGSSPLHF.

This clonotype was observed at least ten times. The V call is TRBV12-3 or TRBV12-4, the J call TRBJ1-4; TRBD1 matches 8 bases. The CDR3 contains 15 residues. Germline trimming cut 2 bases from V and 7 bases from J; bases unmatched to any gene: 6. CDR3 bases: TGTGCCAGCAGTTTATTAGGACAGGGCGGTGAAAAACTGTTTTTT. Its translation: CASSLLGQGGEKLFF.

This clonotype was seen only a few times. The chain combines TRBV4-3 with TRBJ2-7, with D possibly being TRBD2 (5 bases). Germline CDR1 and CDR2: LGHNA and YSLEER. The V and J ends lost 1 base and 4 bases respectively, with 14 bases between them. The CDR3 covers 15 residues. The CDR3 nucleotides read TGCGCCAGCAGCCAAGGGTCCCAGCGGAGTTACGAGCAGTACTTC. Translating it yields CASSQGSQRSYEQYF.

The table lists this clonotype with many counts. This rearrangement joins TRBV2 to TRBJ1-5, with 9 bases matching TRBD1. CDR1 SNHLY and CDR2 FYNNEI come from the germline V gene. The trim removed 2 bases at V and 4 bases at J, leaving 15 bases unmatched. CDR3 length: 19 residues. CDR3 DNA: TGTGCCAGCAGTGAAATCCCGATGGGGACAGGGTTTAATAATCAGCCCCAGCATTTT. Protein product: CASSEIPMGTGFNNQPQHF.

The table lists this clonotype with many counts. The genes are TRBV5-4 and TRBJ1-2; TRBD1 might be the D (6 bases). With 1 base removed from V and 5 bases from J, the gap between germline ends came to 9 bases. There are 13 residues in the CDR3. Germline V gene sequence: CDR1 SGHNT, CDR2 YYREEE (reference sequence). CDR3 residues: CASSLLQGYGYTF. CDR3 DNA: TGTGCCAGCAGCTTGCTTCAGGGGTATGGCTACACCTTC. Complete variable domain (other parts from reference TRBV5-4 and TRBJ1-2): ETGVTQSPTHLIKTRGQQVTLRCSSQSGHNTVSWYQQALGQGPQFIFQYYREEENGRGNFPPRFSGLQFPNYSSELNVNALELDDSALYLCASSLLQGYGYTFGSGTRLTVV.

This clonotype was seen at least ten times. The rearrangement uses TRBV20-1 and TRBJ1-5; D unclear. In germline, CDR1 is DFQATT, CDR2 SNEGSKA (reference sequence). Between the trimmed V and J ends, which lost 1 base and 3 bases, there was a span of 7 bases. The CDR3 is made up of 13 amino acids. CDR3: CSARGTYNQPQHF. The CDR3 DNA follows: TGCAGTGCTAGAGGGACTTACAATCAGCCCCAGCATTTT.

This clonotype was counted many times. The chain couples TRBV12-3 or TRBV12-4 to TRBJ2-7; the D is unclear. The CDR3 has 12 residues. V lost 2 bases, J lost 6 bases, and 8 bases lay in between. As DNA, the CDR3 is TGTGCCAGCAGTTTACCCTTGGGCGAGCAGTACTTC. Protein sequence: CASSLPLGEQYF.

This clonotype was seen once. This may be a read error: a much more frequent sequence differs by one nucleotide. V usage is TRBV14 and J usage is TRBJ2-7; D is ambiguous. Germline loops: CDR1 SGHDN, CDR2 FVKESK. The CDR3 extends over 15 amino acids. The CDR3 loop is CASSQFDTSSYEQNF. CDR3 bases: TGTGCCAGCAGCCAATTTGACACGAGCTCCTACGAGCAGAACTTC.

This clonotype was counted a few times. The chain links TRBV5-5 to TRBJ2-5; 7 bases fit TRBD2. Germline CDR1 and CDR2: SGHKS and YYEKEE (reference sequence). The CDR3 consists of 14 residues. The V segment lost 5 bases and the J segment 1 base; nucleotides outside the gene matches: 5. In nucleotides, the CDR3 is TGTGCCAGCAGTTCGCCGGGAGGCCAAGAGACCCAGTACTTC. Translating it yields CASSSPGGQETQYF.

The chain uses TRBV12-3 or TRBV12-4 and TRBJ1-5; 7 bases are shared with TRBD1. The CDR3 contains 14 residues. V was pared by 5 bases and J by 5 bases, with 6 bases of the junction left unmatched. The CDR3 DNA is TGTGCCAGCAGTGCGGACAGGCCAGATCAGCCCCAGCATTTT. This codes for CASSADRPDQPQHF.

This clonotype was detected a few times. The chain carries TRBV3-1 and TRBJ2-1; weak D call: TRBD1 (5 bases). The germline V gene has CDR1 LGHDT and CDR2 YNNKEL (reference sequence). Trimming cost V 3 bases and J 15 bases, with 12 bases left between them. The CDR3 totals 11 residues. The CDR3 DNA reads TGTGCCAGCAGCCAGGGGCCTACCCGGTTCTTC. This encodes CASSQGPTRFF.

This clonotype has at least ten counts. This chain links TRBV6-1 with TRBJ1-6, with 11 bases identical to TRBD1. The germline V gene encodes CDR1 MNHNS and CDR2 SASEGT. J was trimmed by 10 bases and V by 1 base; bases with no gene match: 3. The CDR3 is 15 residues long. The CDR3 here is CASSEGGQGESPLHF. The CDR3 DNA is TGTGCCAGCAGTGAAGGGGGACAGGGGGAATCACCCCTCCACTTT.

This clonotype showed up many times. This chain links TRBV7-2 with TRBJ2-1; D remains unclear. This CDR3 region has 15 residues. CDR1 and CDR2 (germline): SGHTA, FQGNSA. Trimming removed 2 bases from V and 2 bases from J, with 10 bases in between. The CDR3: CASSLTTPAYNEQFF. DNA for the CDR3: TGTGCCAGCAGCTTAACGACCCCCGCCTACAATGAGCAGTTCTTC.

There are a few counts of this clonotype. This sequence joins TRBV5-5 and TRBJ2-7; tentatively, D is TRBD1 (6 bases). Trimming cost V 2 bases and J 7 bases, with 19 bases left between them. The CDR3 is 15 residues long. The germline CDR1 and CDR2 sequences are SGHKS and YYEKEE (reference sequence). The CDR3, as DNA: TGTGCCAGCAGCTTCTTCCCCTCAGGGGCGAATGAGCAGTACTTC. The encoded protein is CASSFFPSGANEQYF. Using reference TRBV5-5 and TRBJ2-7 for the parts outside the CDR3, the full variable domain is DAGVTQSPTHLIKTRGQQVTLRCSPISGHKSVSWYQQVLGQGPQFIFQYYEKEERGRGNFPDRFSARQFPNYSSELNVNALLLGDSALYLCASSFFPSGANEQYFGPGTRLTVT.

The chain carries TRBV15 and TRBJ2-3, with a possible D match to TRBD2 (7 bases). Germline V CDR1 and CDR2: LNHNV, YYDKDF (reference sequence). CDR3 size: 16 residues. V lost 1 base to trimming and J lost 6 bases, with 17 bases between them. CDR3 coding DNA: TGTGCCACCAGCAGAGGAACGAGGGGGGGCATGGATACGCAGTATTTT. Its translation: CATSRGTRGGMDTQYF.